This T cell receptor (beta chain) was sequenced during a study of T cells expressing NK-cell markers. On the study more broadly: Among eight sequenced donors, seven carried HCMV seropositivity while one was seronegative.

One entry per CDR3 protein, without DNA, is what TCRdb gives after re-calling the 5' RACE reads. The sample includes around 100,000 distinct CDR3 sequences. This CDR3 spans 14 amino acids. Germline lookup yields CDR1 MNHEY and CDR2 SMNVEV (reference sequence). The chain recombines TRBV27 with TRBJ2-4. Sequencing was done on a sample of blood T cells: a sorted CD56 or NKG2C T cell subset, CD4+ or CD8+ T cells, or bulk PBMC T cells (not recorded which). The sequence derives from a woman aged 18-69 years in good health. This chain's CDR3 is CASSLSGWGNIQYF.